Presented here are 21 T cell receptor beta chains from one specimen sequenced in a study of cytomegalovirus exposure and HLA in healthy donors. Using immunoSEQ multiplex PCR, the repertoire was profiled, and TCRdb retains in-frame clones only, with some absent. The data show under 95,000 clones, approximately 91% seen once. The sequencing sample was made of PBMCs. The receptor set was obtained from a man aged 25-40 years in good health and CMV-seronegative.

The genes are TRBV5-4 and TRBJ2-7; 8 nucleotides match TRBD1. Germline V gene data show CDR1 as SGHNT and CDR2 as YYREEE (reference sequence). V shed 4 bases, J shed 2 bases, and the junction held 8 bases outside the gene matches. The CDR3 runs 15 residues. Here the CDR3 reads CASSGRDRSPYEQYF. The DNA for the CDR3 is TGTGCCAGCAGCGGCCGGGACAGGAGTCCCTACGAGCAGTACTTC.

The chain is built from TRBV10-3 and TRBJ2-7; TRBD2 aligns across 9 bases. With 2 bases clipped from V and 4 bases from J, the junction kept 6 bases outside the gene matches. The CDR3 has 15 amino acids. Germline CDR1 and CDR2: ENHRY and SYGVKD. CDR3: CAISEGVAGAYEQYF. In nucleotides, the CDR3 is TGTGCCATCAGTGAGGGAGTAGCGGGAGCTTACGAGCAGTACTTC.

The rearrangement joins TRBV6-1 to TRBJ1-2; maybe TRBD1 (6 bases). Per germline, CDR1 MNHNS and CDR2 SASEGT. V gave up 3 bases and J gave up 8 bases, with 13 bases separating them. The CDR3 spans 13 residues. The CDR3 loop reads CASSDNYREGYTF. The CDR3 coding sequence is TGTGCCAGCAGTGATAACTACAGGGAGGGCTACACCTTC.

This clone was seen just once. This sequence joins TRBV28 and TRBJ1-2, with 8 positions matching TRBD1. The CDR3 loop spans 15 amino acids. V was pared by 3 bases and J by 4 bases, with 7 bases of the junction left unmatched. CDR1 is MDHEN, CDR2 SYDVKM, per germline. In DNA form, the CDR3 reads TGTGCCAGCAGTTTTGGGGACAGGCGGGGCTATGGCTACACCTTC. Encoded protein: CASSFGDRRGYGYTF.

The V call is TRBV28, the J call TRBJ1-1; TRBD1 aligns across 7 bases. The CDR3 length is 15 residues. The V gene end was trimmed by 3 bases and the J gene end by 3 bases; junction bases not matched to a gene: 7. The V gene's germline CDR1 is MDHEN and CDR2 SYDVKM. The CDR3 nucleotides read TGTGCCAGCAGTTTGTACCGGGACAGCTACACTGAAGCTTTCTTT. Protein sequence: CASSLYRDSYTEAFF. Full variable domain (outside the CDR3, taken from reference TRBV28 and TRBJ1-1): DVKVTQSSRYLVKRTGEKVFLECVQDMDHENMFWYRQDPGLGLRLIYFSYDVKMKEKGDIPEGYSVSREKKERFSLILESASTNQTSMYLCASSLYRDSYTEAFFGQGTRLTVV.

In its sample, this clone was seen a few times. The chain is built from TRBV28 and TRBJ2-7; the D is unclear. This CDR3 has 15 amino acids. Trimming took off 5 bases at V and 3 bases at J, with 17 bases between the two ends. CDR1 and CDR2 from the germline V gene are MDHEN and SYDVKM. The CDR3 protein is CASSPPPTEIYEQYF. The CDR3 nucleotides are TGTGCCAGCAGTCCACCACCGACGGAGATCTACGAGCAGTACTTC.

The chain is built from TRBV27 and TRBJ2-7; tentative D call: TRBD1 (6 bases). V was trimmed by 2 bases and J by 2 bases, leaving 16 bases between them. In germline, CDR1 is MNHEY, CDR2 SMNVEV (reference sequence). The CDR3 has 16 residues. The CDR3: CASSLKRNRDTYEQYF. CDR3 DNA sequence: TGTGCCAGCAGTTTAAAGCGGAACAGGGACACCTACGAGCAGTACTTC.

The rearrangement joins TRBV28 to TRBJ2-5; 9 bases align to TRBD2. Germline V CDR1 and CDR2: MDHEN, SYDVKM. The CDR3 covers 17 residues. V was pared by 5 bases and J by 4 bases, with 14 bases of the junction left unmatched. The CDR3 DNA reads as TGTGCCAGCAGTGCACCGGGACTAGCCGGGCCGGGAGAGACCCAGTACTTC. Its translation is CASSAPGLAGPGETQYF. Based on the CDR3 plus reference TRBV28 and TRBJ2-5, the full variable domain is DVKVTQSSRYLVKRTGEKVFLECVQDMDHENMFWYRQDPGLGLRLIYFSYDVKMKEKGDIPEGYSVSREKKERFSLILESASTNQTSMYLCASSAPGLAGPGETQYFGPGTRLLVL.

CDR3 coding DNA: TGTGCCATCAGTGAGGTGGCTAGCGGGGGTACAAATGAGCAGTTCTTC. Residues: CAISEVASGGTNEQFF. The chain carries TRBV10-3 and TRBJ2-1, with 10 bases aligning to TRBD2. The CDR3 is 16 residues long. The trim removed 2 bases at V and 7 bases at J, leaving 8 bases unmatched. Looked up from germline, CDR1 is ENHRY and CDR2 is SYGVKD.

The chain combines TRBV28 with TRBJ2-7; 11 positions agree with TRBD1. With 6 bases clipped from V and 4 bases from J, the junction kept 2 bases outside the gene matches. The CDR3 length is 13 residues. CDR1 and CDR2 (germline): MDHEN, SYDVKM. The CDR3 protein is CASRGQGAYEQYF. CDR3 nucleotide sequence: TGTGCCAGCAGAGGACAGGGGGCGTACGAGCAGTACTTC. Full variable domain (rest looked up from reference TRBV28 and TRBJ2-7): DVKVTQSSRYLVKRTGEKVFLECVQDMDHENMFWYRQDPGLGLRLIYFSYDVKMKEKGDIPEGYSVSREKKERFSLILESASTNQTSMYLCASRGQGAYEQYFGPGTRLTVT.

The DNA of the CDR3 is TGTGCCAGCAGTGTCAGGGATCCTAATTCACCCCTCCACTTT. Amino acids: CASSVRDPNSPLHF. V usage is TRBV6-1 and J usage is TRBJ1-6; D is perhaps TRBD1 (5 bases). Germline V gene data show CDR1 as MNHNS and CDR2 as SASEGT. The ends were cut back, 4 bases at V and 6 bases at J, with 10 bases in the middle. CDR3 length equals 14 residues.

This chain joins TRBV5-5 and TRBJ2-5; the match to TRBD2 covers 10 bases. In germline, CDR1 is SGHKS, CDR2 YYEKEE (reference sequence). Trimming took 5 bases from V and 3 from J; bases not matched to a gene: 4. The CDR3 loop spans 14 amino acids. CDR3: CASRSLAGKETQYF. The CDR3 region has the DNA TGTGCCAGCAGATCACTAGCGGGGAAAGAGACCCAGTACTTC.

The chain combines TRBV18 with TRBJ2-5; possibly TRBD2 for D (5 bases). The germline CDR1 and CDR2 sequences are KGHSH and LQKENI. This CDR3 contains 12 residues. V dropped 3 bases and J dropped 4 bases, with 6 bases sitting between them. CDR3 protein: CASSPGRETQYF. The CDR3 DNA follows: TGTGCCAGCTCACCGGGGAGAGAGACCCAGTACTTC.

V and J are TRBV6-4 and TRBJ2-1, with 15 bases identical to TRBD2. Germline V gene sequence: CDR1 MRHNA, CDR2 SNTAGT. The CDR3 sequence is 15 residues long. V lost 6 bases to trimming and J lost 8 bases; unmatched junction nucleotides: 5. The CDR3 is CASSRTSGGADEQFF. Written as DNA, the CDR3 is TGTGCCAGCAGCCGGACTAGCGGGGGGGCCGATGAGCAGTTCTTC.

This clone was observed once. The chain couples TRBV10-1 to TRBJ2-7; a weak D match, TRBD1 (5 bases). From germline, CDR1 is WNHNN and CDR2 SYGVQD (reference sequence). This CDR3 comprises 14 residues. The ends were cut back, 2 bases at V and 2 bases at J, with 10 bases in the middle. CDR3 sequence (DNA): TGCGCCAGCAGTGAGACAGGTTCGGCCTACGAGCAGTACTTC. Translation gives CASSETGSAYEQYF.

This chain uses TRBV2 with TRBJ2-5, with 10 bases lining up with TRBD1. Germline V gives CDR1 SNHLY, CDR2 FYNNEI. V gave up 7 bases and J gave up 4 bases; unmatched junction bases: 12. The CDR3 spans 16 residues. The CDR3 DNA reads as TGTGCCAGCATCCCCAGAGACAGGGGGCGTCGAGAGACCCAGTACTTC. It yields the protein CASIPRDRGRRETQYF. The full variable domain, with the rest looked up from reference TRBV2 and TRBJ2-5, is EPEVTQTPSHQVTQMGQEVILRCVPISNHLYFYWYRQILGQKVEFLVSFYNNEISEKSEIFDDQFSVERPDGSNFTLKIRSTKLEDSAMYFCASIPRDRGRRETQYFGPGTRLLVL.

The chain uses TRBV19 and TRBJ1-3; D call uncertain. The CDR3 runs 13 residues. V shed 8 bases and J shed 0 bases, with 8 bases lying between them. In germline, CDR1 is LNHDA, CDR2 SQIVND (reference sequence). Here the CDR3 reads CASFSFSGNTIYF. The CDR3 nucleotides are TGTGCCAGTTTCTCCTTCTCTGGAAACACCATATATTTT. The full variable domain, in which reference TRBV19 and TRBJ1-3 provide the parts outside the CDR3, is DGGITQSPKYLFRKEGQNVTLSCEQNLNHDAMYWYRQDPGQGLRLIYYSQIVNDFQKGDIAEGYSVSREKKESFPLTVTSAQKNPTAFYLCASFSFSGNTIYFGEGSWLTVV.

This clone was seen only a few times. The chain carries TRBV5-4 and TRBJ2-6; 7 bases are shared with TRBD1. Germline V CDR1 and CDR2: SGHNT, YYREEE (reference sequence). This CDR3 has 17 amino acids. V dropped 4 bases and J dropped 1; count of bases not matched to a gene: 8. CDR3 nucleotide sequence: TGTGCCAGCAGCCAGGGGACAGTCAAGTCTGGGGCCAACGTCCTGACTTTC. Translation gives CASSQGTVKSGANVLTF.

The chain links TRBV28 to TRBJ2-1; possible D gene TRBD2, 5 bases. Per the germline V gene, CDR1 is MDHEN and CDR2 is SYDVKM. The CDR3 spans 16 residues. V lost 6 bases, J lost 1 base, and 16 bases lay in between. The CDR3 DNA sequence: TGTGCCAGCAGGAATACAGATGGGAGATCCTACAATGAGCAGTTCTTC. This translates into CASRNTDGRSYNEQFF.

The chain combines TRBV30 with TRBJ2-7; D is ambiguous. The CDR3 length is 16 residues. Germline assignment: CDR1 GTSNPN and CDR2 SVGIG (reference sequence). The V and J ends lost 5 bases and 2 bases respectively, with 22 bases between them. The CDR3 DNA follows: TGTGCCTGGGGGTGGTTCCGCGGAACCAGTACCTACGAGCAGTACTTC. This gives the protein CAWGWFRGTSTYEQYF.

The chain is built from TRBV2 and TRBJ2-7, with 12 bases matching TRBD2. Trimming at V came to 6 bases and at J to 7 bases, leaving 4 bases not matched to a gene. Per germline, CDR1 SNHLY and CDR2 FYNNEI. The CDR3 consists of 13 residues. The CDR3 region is CASRLAGGREQYF. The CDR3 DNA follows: TGTGCCAGCAGACTAGCGGGGGGAAGGGAGCAGTACTTC. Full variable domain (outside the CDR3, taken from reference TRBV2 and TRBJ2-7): EPEVTQTPSHQVTQMGQEVILRCVPISNHLYFYWYRQILGQKVEFLVSFYNNEISEKSEIFDDQFSVERPDGSNFTLKIRSTKLEDSAMYFCASRLAGGREQYFGPGTRLTVT.